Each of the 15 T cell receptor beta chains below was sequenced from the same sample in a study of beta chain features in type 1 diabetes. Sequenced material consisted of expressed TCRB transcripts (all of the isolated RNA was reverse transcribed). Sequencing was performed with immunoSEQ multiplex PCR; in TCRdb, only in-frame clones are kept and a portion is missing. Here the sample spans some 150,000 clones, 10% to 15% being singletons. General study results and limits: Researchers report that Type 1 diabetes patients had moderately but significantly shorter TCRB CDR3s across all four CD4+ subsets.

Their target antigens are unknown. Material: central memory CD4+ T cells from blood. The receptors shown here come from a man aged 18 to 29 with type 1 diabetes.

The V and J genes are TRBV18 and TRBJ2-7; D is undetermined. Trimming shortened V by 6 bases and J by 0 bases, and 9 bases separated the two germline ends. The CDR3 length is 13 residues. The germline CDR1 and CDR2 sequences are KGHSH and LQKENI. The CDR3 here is CASSLGSSYEQYF. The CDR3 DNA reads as TGTGCCAGCTCCCTCGGCAGCTCCTACGAGCAGTACTTC. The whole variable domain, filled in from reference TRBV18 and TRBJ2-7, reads NAGVMQNPRHLVRRRGQEARLRCSPMKGHSHVYWYRQLPEEGLKFMVYLQKENIIDESGMPKERFSAEFPKEGPSILRIQQVVRGDSAAYFCASSLGSSYEQYFGPGTRLTVT.

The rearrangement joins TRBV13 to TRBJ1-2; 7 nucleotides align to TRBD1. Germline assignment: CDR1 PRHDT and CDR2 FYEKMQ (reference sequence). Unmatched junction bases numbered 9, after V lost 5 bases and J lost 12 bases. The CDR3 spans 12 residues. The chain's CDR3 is CASSLRDRANTF. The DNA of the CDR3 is TGTGCCAGCAGCCTCCGGGACAGAGCTAACACCTTC.

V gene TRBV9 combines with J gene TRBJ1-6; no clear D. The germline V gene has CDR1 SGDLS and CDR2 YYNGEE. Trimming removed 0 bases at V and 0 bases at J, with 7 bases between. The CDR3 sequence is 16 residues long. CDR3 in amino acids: CASSVGMSSYNSPLHF. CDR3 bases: TGTGCCAGCAGCGTAGGTATGAGCTCCTATAATTCACCCCTCCACTTT.

This CDR3 reads CASSYSGQVRNEQFF. In DNA form, the CDR3 reads TGTGCCAGCAGTTACTCGGGACAGGTACGAAATGAGCAGTTCTTC. The chain employs TRBV6-5 and TRBJ2-1; 8 bases match TRBD1. The CDR3 extends over 15 amino acids. CDR1 is MNHEY, CDR2 SVGAGI, per germline. With 0 bases clipped from V and 7 bases from J, the junction kept 5 bases outside the gene matches.

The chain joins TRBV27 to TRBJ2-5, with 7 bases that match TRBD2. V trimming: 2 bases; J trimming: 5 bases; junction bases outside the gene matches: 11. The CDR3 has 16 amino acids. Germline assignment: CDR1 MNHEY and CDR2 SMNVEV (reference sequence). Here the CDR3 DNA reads TGTGCCAGCAGTTTAGGATGGGGGGGAGGAGGCGAGACCCAGTACTTC. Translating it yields CASSLGWGGGGETQYF.

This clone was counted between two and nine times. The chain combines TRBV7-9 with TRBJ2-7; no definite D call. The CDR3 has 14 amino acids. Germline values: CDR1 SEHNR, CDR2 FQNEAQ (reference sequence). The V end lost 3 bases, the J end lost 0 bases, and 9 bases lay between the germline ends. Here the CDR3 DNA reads TGTGCCAGCAGCTTTGGTACGAGCTCCTACGAGCAGTACTTC. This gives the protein CASSFGTSSYEQYF.

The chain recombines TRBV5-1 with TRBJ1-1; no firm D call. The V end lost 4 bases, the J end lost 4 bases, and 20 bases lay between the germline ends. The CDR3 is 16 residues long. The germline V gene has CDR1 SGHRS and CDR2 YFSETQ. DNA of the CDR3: TGCGCCAGCAGCCCCAGCCTGATTCACTCCAGCACTGAAGCTTTCTTT. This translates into CASSPSLIHSSTEAFF. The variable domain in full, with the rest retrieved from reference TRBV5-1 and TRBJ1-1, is KAGVTQTPRYLIKTRGQQVTLSCSPISGHRSVSWYQQTPGQGLQFLFEYFSETQRNKGNFPGRFSGRQFSNSRSEMNVSTLELGDSALYLCASSPSLIHSSTEAFFGQGTRLTVV.

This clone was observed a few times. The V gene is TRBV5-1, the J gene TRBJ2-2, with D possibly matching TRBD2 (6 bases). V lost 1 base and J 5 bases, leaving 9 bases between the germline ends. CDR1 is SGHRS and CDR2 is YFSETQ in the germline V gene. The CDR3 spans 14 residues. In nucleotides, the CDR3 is TGCGCCAGCAGCTTGCGACTAGGGACCGGGGAGCTGTTTTTT. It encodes CASSLRLGTGELFF.

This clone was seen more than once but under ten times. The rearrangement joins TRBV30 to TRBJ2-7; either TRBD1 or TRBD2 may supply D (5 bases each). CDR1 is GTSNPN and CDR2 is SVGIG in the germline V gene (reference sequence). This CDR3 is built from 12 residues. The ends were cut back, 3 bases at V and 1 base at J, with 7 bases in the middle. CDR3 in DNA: TGTGCCTGGAGCAGGGAGTCCTACGAGCAGTACTTC. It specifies CAWSRESYEQYF.

CDR3 protein: CAITPNRDLDTQYF. The DNA of the CDR3 is TGTGCCATCACCCCGAACCGAGACCTCGATACGCAGTATTTT. J is TRBJ2-3 and V is TRBV10-3, with D unresolved. The CDR3 has 14 residues. Germline values: CDR1 ENHRY, CDR2 SYGVKD. V was pared by 7 bases and J by 6 bases, with 17 bases between.

The CDR3 coding sequence is TGTGCCAGTAGTAAATGGACAACTGGATTGAACACTGAAGCTTTCTTT. This encodes CASSKWTTGLNTEAFF. J is TRBJ1-1 and V is TRBV19, with D perhaps matching TRBD1 (5 bases). Per germline, CDR1 LNHDA and CDR2 SQIVND (reference sequence). The V and J ends lost 4 bases and 0 bases respectively, with 15 bases between them. The CDR3 covers 16 residues.

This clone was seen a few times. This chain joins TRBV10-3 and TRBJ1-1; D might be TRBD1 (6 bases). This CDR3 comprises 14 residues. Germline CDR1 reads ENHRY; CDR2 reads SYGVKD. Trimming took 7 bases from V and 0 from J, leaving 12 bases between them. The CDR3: CAITRGPLNTEAFF. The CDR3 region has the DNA TGTGCCATCACCAGGGGACCCTTGAACACTGAAGCTTTCTTT.

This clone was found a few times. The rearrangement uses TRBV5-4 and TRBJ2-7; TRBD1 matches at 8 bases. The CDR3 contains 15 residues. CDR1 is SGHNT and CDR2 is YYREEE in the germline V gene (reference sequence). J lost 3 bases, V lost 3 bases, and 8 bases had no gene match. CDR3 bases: TGTGCCAGCAGCTCTTTCGCCGGACAGGGCTACGAGCAGTACTTC. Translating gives CASSSFAGQGYEQYF.

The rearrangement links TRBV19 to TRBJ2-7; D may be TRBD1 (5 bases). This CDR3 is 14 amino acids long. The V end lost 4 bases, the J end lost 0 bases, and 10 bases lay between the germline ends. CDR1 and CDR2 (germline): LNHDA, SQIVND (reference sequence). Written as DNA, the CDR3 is TGTGCCAGTAGTAAAACAGGCAGCTCCTACGAGCAGTACTTC. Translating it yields CASSKTGSSYEQYF.

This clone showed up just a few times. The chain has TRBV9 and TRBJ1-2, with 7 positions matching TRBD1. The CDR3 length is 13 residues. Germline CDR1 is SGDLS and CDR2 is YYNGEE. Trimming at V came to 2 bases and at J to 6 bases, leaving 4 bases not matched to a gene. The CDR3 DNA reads TGTGCCAGCAGCGTCAGGGGGGACCATGGCTACACCTTC. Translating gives CASSVRGDHGYTF.